This T cell receptor (beta chain) was profiled in a study of CD8 T cells in ankylosing spondylitis. Findings and limits, study-wide: Some of the motif variants had earlier been found in reactive arthritis patients' fluid and blood. A TCR beta motif made of roughly eight highly homologous variants seemed typical of ankylosing spondylitis blood.

This clonotype has more than one count but fewer than ten. The antigen is unknown. This CDR3 is built from 14 residues. The V end was cut by 5 bases, the J end by 1 base, with 11 bases between. Germline V gene lookup returns CDR1 SEHNR and CDR2 FQNEAQ (reference sequence). The TCR beta libraries were generated through quantitative 5'-RACE incorporating molecular barcodes. TCRdb fed the 5' RACE reads into MiXCR, producing one record per CDR3 protein. The top ten hold roughly 9.5% of the sample, which has about 320,000 distinct CDR3 sequences, around 10% seen once. The chain links TRBV7-9 to TRBJ1-1, with unresolved D. The clonotype was recovered from a female donor with ankylosing spondylitis or in good health (not recorded which). The sample comprised blood, either unsorted or a sorted T cell fraction (not recorded which). The CDR3 spells CASSQTNPNTEAFF. CDR3 nucleotide sequence: TGTGCCAGCAGCCAGACCAACCCGAACACTGAAGCTTTCTTT.